This T cell receptor beta chain was observed in a study of T cells after yellow fever vaccination. Using its own MiXCR run on the 5' RACE reads, TCRdb lists one record per CDR3 protein. The table records 350,000 to 550,000 distinct CDR3 sequences, roughly a sixth of them present only once. As to this clonotype: Its target is not known.

Overall study findings and caveats: CD4 and CD8 compartments shared a small share of clonotypes.

This receptor was obtained from a man aged 18 to 29 who received the YFV17D yellow fever vaccine. Here the sequenced sample was PBMCs, taken before the yellow fever booster vaccination.

The CDR3 DNA sequence: TGCGCCAGCAGCTTGGCGAGTGTCGGGAACACTGAAGCTTTCTTT. Translated, it gives CASSLASVGNTEAFF. The J gene is TRBJ1-1, the V gene TRBV5-1; no clear D. This CDR3 comprises 15 residues. V was clipped by 0 bases and J by 1 base, with 10 bases between them. The germline V gene has CDR1 SGHRS and CDR2 YFSETQ. Full variable domain (remainder filled in from reference TRBV5-1 and TRBJ1-1): KAGVTQTPRYLIKTRGQQVTLSCSPISGHRSVSWYQQTPGQGLQFLFEYFSETQRNKGNFPGRFSGRQFSNSRSEMNVSTLELGDSALYLCASSLASVGNTEAFFGQGTRLTVV.